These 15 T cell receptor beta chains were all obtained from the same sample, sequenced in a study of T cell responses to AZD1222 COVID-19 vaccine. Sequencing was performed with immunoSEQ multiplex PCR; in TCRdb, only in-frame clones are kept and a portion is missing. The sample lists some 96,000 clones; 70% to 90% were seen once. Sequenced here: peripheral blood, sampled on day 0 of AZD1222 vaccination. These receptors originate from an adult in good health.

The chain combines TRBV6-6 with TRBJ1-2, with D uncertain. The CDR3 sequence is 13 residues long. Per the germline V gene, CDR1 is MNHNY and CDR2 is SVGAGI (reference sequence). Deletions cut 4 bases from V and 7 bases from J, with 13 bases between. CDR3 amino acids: CASSLDINRGYTF. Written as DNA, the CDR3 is TGTGCCAGCAGTTTAGACATCAACCGTGGCTACACCTTC.

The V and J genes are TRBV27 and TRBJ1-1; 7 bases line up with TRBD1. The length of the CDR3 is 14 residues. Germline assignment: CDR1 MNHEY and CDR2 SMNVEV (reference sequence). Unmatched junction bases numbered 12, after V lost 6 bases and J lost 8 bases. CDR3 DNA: TGTGCCAGCAGCCTTCTCCGGGACAGTATGGAAGCTTTCTTT. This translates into CASSLLRDSMEAFF.

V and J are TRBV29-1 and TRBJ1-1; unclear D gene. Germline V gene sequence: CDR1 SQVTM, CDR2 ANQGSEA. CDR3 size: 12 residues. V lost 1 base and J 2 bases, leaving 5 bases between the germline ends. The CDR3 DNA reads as TGCAGCGTTGAAGTTATTAACACTGAAGCTTTCTTT. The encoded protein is CSVEVINTEAFF.

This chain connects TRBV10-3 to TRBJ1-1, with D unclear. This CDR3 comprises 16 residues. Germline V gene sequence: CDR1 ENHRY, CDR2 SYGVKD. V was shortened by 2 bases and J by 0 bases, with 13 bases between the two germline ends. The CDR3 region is CAISEPPGRMNTEAFF. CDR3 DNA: TGTGCCATCAGTGAGCCGCCGGGGAGAATGAACACTGAAGCTTTCTTT.

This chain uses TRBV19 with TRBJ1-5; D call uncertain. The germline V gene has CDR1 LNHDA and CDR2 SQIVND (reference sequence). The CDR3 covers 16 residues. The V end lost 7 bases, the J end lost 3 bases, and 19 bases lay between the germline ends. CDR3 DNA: TGTGCCAGTACCCCGTCTGGAACCCTCTTCAATCAGCCCCAGCATTTT. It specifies CASTPSGTLFNQPQHF. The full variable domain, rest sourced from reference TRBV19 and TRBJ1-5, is DGGITQSPKYLFRKEGQNVTLSCEQNLNHDAMYWYRQDPGQGLRLIYYSQIVNDFQKGDIAEGYSVSREKKESFPLTVTSAQKNPTAFYLCASTPSGTLFNQPQHFGDGTRLSIL.

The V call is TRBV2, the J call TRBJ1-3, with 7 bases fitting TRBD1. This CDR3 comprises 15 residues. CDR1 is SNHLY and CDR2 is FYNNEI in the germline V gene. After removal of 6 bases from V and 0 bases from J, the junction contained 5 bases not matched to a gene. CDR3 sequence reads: CASRRQGSSGNTIYF. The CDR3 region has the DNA TGTGCCAGCAGGAGACAGGGTTCCTCTGGAAACACCATATATTTT.

CDR3 coding DNA: TGTGCCAGCAGTTACTTGGGCCACACAGATACGCAGTATTTT. This gives the protein CASSYLGHTDTQYF. V is TRBV6-5 and J is TRBJ2-3; D gene unclear. V was trimmed by 1 base and J by 2 bases, leaving 7 bases between them. CDR3 length: 14 amino acids. Germline V lookup: CDR1 MNHEY, CDR2 SVGAGI.

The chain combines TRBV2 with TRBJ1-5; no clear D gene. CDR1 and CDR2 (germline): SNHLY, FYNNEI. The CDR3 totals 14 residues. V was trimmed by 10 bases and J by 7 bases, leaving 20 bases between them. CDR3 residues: CAIALGREGQPQHF. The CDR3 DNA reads TGTGCCATAGCTTTAGGAAGGGAGGGACAGCCCCAGCATTTT.

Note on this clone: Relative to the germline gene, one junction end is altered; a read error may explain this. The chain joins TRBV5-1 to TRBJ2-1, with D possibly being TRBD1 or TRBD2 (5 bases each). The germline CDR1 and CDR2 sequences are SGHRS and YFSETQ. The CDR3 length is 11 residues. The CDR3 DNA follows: TGCGCCAGCAGCTCTGGGACGGCCTGGGTCTTC. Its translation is CASSSGTAWVF.

This CDR3 reads CASSGGDVVLNYGYTF. CDR3 DNA: TGTGCCAGCAGTGGGGGGGACGTAGTTCTTAACTATGGCTACACCTTC. The chain joins TRBV7-9 to TRBJ1-2; D may be TRBD1 (5 bases). The CDR3 loop spans 16 amino acids. The germline V gene encodes CDR1 SEHNR and CDR2 FQNEAQ (reference sequence). Between the trimmed V and J ends, which lost 6 bases and 1 base, there was a span of 18 bases.

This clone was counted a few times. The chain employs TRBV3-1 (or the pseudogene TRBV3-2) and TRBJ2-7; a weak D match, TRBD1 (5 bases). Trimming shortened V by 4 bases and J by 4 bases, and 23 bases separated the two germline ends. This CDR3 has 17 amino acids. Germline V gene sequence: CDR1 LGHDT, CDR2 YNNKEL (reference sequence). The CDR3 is CASSPQGLLSNKYEQYF. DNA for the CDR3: TGTGCCAGCAGCCCCCAGGGTCTCCTCTCAAACAAATACGAGCAGTACTTC.

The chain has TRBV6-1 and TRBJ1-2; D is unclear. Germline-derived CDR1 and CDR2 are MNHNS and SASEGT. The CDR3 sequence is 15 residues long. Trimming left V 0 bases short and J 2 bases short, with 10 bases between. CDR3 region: CASSEAVAENYGYTF. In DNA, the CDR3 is TGTGCCAGCAGTGAAGCGGTGGCAGAGAACTATGGCTACACCTTC.

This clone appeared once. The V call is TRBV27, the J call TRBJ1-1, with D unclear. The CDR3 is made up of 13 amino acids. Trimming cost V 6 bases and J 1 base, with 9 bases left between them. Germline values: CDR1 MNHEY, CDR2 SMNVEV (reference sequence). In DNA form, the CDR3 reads TGTGCCAGCAGCCTACAGAAGAACACTGAAGCTTTCTTT. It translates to CASSLQKNTEAFF.

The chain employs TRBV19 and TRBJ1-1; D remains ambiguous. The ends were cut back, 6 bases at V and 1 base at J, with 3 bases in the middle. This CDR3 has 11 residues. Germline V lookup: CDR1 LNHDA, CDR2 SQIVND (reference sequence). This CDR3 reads CASRKNTEAFF. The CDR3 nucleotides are TGTGCCAGTAGGAAGAACACTGAAGCTTTCTTT.

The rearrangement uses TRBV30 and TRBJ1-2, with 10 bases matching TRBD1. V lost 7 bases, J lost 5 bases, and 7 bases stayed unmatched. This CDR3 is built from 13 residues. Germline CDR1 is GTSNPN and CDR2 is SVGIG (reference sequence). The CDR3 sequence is CAFGTGAGYGYTF. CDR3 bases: TGTGCCTTCGGGACAGGGGCTGGGTATGGCTACACCTTC. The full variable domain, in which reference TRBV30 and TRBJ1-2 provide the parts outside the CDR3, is SQTIHQWPATLVQPVGSPLSLECTVEGTSNPNLYWYRQAAGRGLQLLFYSVGIGQISSEVPQNLSASRPQDRQFILSSKKLLLSDSGFYLCAFGTGAGYGYTFGSGTRLTVV.